This TCR beta chain originates from a study of blood T cells in healthy people across ages. Findings of the study overall: Long-lived donors exceeded aged donors in naive CD4+ cells and diversity.

Details on this clonotype: What it binds is not known.

PCR was performed a second time for 7 to 11 cycles using a sample-barcoded 5' primer and a J-beta primer mix. A template-switch adaptor with 12 random nucleotides tagged each cDNA molecule. From the 5' RACE reads, TCRdb called clonotypes with MiXCR, one entry per CDR3 protein. The table shows under 2,000,000 distinct CDR3 sequences, with roughly 52% occurring only once. The CDR3 runs 16 residues. V lost 5 bases to trimming and J lost 4 bases, with 20 bases between them. Sequencing was carried out using blood. The chain is built from TRBV12-3 or TRBV12-4 and TRBJ1-2, with D unresolved. The source of this sequence is a woman aged 40 to 50 in good health. CDR3 nucleotides: TGTGCCAGCAGTGCTAGTCCTGGGTCACGGTTCTATGGCTACACCTTC. It encodes CASSASPGSRFYGYTF.